This T cell receptor beta chain is drawn from a study of T cell responses to AZD1222 COVID-19 vaccine. Method: immunoSEQ multiplex PCR; TCRdb's copy keeps in-frame clones and lacks some. The data contain some 150,000 clones, approximately 89% of them singletons. Pooling of second doses given at about 4 or about 12 weeks was done. Germline V lookup: CDR1 PRHDT, CDR2 FYEKMQ (reference sequence). The ends lost 0 bases at V and 8 bases at J; junction bases unmatched: 8. The CDR3 is made up of 16 amino acids. Note on this clone: The target antigen is unknown.

Study-level points and caveats: Only a handful of people who got AZD1222 tested seropositive at baseline. Clonal diversity was possibly underestimated, and the donors were mostly white British, with more females.

The sequence was collected from an adult who received the AZD1222 COVID-19 vaccine. The specimen was peripheral blood, collected 28 days after the second AZD1222 dose. The V call is TRBV13, the J call TRBJ2-3, with 10 bases identical to TRBD2. CDR3 DNA: TGTGCCAGCAGCTTAGGAACTAGCGGGAAGTGGGGTACGCAGTATTTT. Translating it yields CASSLGTSGKWGTQYF.